A single sample is the source of the 30 T cell receptor beta chains below, sequenced in a study of control samples from healthy donors and cancer patients. Some clones are missing from TCRdb's copy, which holds only in-frame ones; the method was immunoSEQ multiplex PCR. The sample has about 57,000 clones, less than 95% seen once; the top ten hold around 0.91%. Sequenced: PBMCs. All receptors come from a young man with colorectal cancer.

The chain uses TRBV6-6 and TRBJ1-5; D remains unclear. This CDR3 comprises 15 residues. Trimming took 6 bases from V and 0 from J, leaving 12 bases between them. Germline loops: CDR1 MNHNY, CDR2 SVGAGI (reference sequence). CDR3 in DNA: TGTGCCAGCAGCCTGGGCGGCTATAGCAATCAGCCCCAGCATTTT. It translates to CASSLGGYSNQPQHF.

V is TRBV19 and J is TRBJ2-3, with 9 bases matching TRBD2. The CDR3 is 14 amino acids. The junction had 4 bases not matched to a gene; V was cut back by 7 bases and J by 2 bases. Looked up from germline, CDR1 is LNHDA and CDR2 is SQIVND (reference sequence). The CDR3 is CASKGGGDTDTQYF. The CDR3 coding sequence is TGTGCCAGTAAAGGCGGGGGGGACACAGATACGCAGTATTTT.

This sequence joins TRBV24-1 and TRBJ2-3; 7 bases match TRBD1. Germline values: CDR1 KGHDR, CDR2 SFDVKD. Unmatched junction bases numbered 6, after V lost 3 bases and J lost 4 bases. The CDR3 has 15 residues. The CDR3 DNA follows: TGTGCCACCAGTGATCCGACAGGGTGGGCAGATACGCAGTATTTT. Its protein is CATSDPTGWADTQYF.

On this clone: The CDR3 carries no conserved terminal phenylalanine or tryptophan, so it likely arises from a read error. Because the CDR3's place on the DNA is in doubt, the DNA is left out and the CDR3 is given as listed by TCRdb. The V and J genes are TRBV3-1 (or the pseudogene TRBV3-2) and TRBJ2-7; the D segment call TRBD1 is taken from the table without a DNA check. Counting both end residues, the CDR3 totals 9 amino acids. Germline V CDR1 and CDR2: LGHDT, YNNKEL (reference sequence). The CDR3: CASSQVTGP.

V usage is TRBV5-1 and J usage is TRBJ2-1; the D call may be TRBD1 or TRBD2 (7 bases each). Trimming removed 9 bases from V and 9 bases from J, with 28 bases in between. This CDR3 has 16 amino acids. The germline V gene encodes CDR1 SGHRS and CDR2 YFSETQ. DNA of the CDR3: TGCGCCACACACTCAACGACAGGGTCTCCGGGGGGTGAGCAGTTCTTC. Amino acids: CATHSTTGSPGGEQFF.

The J gene is TRBJ2-3, the V gene TRBV7-6; the match to TRBD2 covers 10 bases. Germline CDR1 reads SGHVS; CDR2 reads FNYEAQ. V shed 5 bases and J 6 bases; nucleotides not matched to a gene: 17. The CDR3 is made up of 18 amino acids. As DNA, the CDR3 is TGTGCCAGCAGCCCCGGGACTAGCGTCGATCCCGTGAGGGATACGCAGTATTTT. Its protein is CASSPGTSVDPVRDTQYF.

This chain joins TRBV12-3 or TRBV12-4 and TRBJ2-1; TRBD1 matches 9 bases. The CDR3 runs 13 residues. V lost 7 bases, J lost 6 bases, and 4 bases stayed unmatched. The CDR3 DNA is TGTGCCAGCAAGGACAGGGGTTTCAATGAGCAGTTCTTC. Its protein is CASKDRGFNEQFF.

V gene TRBV27 combines with J gene TRBJ1-4, with TRBD1 matching over 8 bases. The V and J ends lost 5 bases and 2 bases, in that order; junction bases with no gene match: 4. The germline V gene has CDR1 MNHEY and CDR2 SMNVEV (reference sequence). The CDR3 has 15 amino acids. The CDR3 bases are TGTGCCAGCAGTGTCACAGGGGGTACTAATGAAAAACTGTTTTTT. Amino acid sequence: CASSVTGGTNEKLFF.

The CDR3, as DNA: TGTGCCAGCAGCCGACCTTCCCGCGTTAGGGCCCAGTACTTC. Amino acids: CASSRPSRVRAQYF. The V call is TRBV3-1 (or the pseudogene TRBV3-2), the J call TRBJ2-5; unclear D gene. This CDR3 is built from 14 residues. V was trimmed by 4 bases and J by 9 bases, leaving 18 bases between them. CDR1 is LGHDT, CDR2 YNNKEL, per germline (reference sequence).

This clone was found once. The rearrangement uses TRBV10-2 and TRBJ1-6; tentatively, D is TRBD1 (5 bases). Trimming removed 4 bases at V and 10 bases at J, with 14 bases between. Germline V CDR1 and CDR2: WSHSY, SAAADI. CDR3 size: 14 residues. CDR3 DNA sequence: TGCGCCAGCAGTGTATCGACAGTAGAGTCACCCCTCCACTTT. This sequence encodes CASSVSTVESPLHF.

This chain links TRBV6-5 with TRBJ2-2, with D possibly matching TRBD1 (6 bases). Germline CDR1 and CDR2: MNHEY and SVGAGI. This CDR3 has 15 residues. Deletions cut 8 bases from V and 3 bases from J, with 16 bases between. CDR3 bases: TGTGCCAGCCACCCTACCGACAGGCACACCGGGGAGCTGTTTTTT. It encodes CASHPTDRHTGELFF.

DNA for the CDR3: TGTGCCAGCTCCAAACAGGGGGCTGACACCGGGGAGCTGTTTTTT. It encodes CASSKQGADTGELFF. The rearrangement joins TRBV3-1 (or the pseudogene TRBV3-2) to TRBJ2-2, with TRBD1 identical over 9 bases. Trimming removed 8 bases from V and 3 bases from J; junction bases left unmatched: 7. Germline V gene data show CDR1 as LGHDT and CDR2 as YNNKEL (reference sequence). This CDR3 comprises 15 residues.

Concerning this clone itself: Other DNA sequences in this specimen translate into the identical CDR3. The genes are TRBV5-4 and TRBJ2-3, with 8 positions matching TRBD2. V shed 2 bases and J 1 base; nucleotides not matched to a gene: 3. Per the germline V gene, CDR1 is SGHNT and CDR2 is YYREEE (reference sequence). The CDR3 has 15 residues. The CDR3 here is CASSLVGRGTDTQYF. CDR3 bases: TGTGCCAGCAGCTTAGTCGGGAGGGGCACAGATACGCAGTATTTT. The full variable domain, its missing parts supplied by reference TRBV5-4 and TRBJ2-3, is ETGVTQSPTHLIKTRGQQVTLRCSSQSGHNTVSWYQQALGQGPQFIFQYYREEENGRGNFPPRFSGLQFPNYSSELNVNALELDDSALYLCASSLVGRGTDTQYFGPGTRLTVL.

This clone has only one observation. This chain joins TRBV11-2 and TRBJ2-3; D gene ambiguous. The CDR3 has 14 residues. Trimming removed 6 bases at V and 3 bases at J, with 13 bases between. Germline CDR1 SGHAT, CDR2 FQNNGV. The DNA of the CDR3 is TGTGCCAGCAGGTACCTCGCTCCGACAGATACGCAGTATTTT. It codes for CASRYLAPTDTQYF.

CDR3 residues: CASSPLGDTQYF. The CDR3 nucleotides read TGTGCCAGCAGCCCCCTAGGAGATACGCAGTATTTT. This chain joins TRBV6-2 or TRBV6-3 and TRBJ2-3; D unresolved. Trimming pared 6 bases from V and 5 bases from J, leaving 9 bases between. The CDR3 is made up of 12 amino acids. Germline CDR1 MNHEY, CDR2 SVGEGT.

This rearrangement joins TRBV7-9 to TRBJ1-1; 10 nucleotides align to TRBD1. The J segment lost 7 bases and the V segment lost 9 bases, leaving 8 bases of the junction unmatched. Germline loops: CDR1 SEHNR, CDR2 FQNEAQ (reference sequence). There are 13 residues in the CDR3. CDR3 in amino acids: CASPGTGDIEAFF. The CDR3 DNA follows: TGTGCCAGTCCCGGGACAGGGGACATTGAAGCTTTCTTT.

The rearrangement joins TRBV2 to TRBJ1-6; D possibly corresponds to TRBD1 (5 bases). The CDR3 extends over 14 amino acids. V lost 4 bases and J lost 7, with 11 bases in between. Germline V gene lookup returns CDR1 SNHLY and CDR2 FYNNEI. The CDR3 DNA is TGTGCCAGCAGTGGCAGGGTCGGGAATTCACCCCTCCACTTT. It translates to CASSGRVGNSPLHF.

J is TRBJ2-1 and V is TRBV6-6, with TRBD2 matching over 12 bases. Germline CDR1 is MNHNY and CDR2 is SVGAGI (reference sequence). CDR3 length: 16 residues. V trimming: 6 bases; J trimming: 10 bases; junction bases outside the gene matches: 13. CDR3 in DNA: TGTGCCAGCAGCCTCGGGGCTAGCGGGGGGGTAGGAGAGCAGTTCTTC. This sequence encodes CASSLGASGGVGEQFF.

As DNA, the CDR3 is TGTGCCAGCAGCACCTACCGGGCTAGCGGTTTTCCAGATACGCAGTATTTT. Translated, it gives CASSTYRASGFPDTQYF. The chain is built from TRBV11-2 and TRBJ2-3, with TRBD2 matching over 7 bases. Germline lookup yields CDR1 SGHAT and CDR2 FQNNGV. With V trimmed by 5 bases and J by 4 bases, 15 bases remained unmatched. This CDR3 is 17 amino acids long.

This clone was observed once. The V and J genes are TRBV5-1 and TRBJ2-3, with a weak D call TRBD2 (7 bases). The CDR3 loop spans 15 amino acids. The V and J ends lost 1 base and 2 bases respectively, with 11 bases between them. The germline CDR1 and CDR2 sequences are SGHRS and YFSETQ. CDR3 coding DNA: TGCGCCAGCAGCTTGCGCGGGGGCTACACAGATACGCAGTATTTT. It encodes CASSLRGGYTDTQYF.

V gene TRBV30 combines with J gene TRBJ1-5, with a possible D match to TRBD1 (5 bases). This CDR3 contains 17 residues. V was cut by 1 base and J by 0 bases, with 16 bases left in between. Germline V gene sequence: CDR1 GTSNPN, CDR2 SVGIG (reference sequence). CDR3 sequence (DNA): TGTGCCTGGAGTGGACCCCGGGCCGGGACTAGCAATCAGCCCCAGCATTTT. Its translation: CAWSGPRAGTSNQPQHF.

This chain links TRBV5-4 with TRBJ1-2; 10 nucleotides match TRBD1. Germline V gene sequence: CDR1 SGHNT, CDR2 YYREEE (reference sequence). The CDR3 totals 14 residues. J gave up 2 bases and V 4 bases, and 2 bases lay outside the gene matches. CDR3 region: CASSMDRGNYGYTF. In DNA form, the CDR3 reads TGTGCCAGCAGCATGGACAGGGGGAACTATGGCTACACCTTC.

The genes are TRBV7-2 and TRBJ2-3; a possible D gene is TRBD1 (6 bases). The CDR3 length is 15 residues. Looked up from germline, CDR1 is SGHTA and CDR2 is FQGNSA. Trimming pared 4 bases from V and 4 bases from J, leaving 15 bases between. In DNA, the CDR3 is TGTGCCAGCAGCTCGTTCCCCAGGGGAGCAGATACGCAGTATTTT. As protein: CASSSFPRGADTQYF.

This clone was detected only once. The chain carries TRBV11-2 and TRBJ2-7; 8 positions match TRBD1. The CDR3 runs 14 residues. V was clipped by 6 bases and J by 3 bases; unmatched bases: 7. Germline CDR1 is SGHAT and CDR2 is FQNNGV. In nucleotides, the CDR3 is TGTGCCAGCAGTTCCGGACAGGGAAACTACGAGCAGTACTTC. Its translation is CASSSGQGNYEQYF. Looking up the rest from reference TRBV11-2 and TRBJ2-7 gives the full variable domain: EAGVAQSPRYKIIEKRQSVAFWCNPISGHATLYWYQQILGQGPKLLIQFQNNGVVDDSQLPKDRFSAERLKGVDSTLKIQPAKLEDSAVYLCASSSGQGNYEQYFGPGTRLTVT.

V is TRBV10-3 and J is TRBJ1-1; D is undetermined. CDR1 ENHRY and CDR2 SYGVKD come from the germline V gene. Trimming took 3 bases from V and 5 from J, leaving 13 bases between them. The CDR3 consists of 14 residues. CDR3 coding DNA: TGTGCCATCAGTGACGGCCCCGGCAAAACTGAAGCTTTCTTT. Protein: CAISDGPGKTEAFF.

The chain links TRBV6-5 to TRBJ2-7; D is possibly TRBD1 (7 bases). Germline V CDR1 and CDR2: MNHEY, SVGAGI. This CDR3 region has 16 residues. Trimming shortened V by 4 bases and J by 0 bases, and 16 bases separated the two germline ends. The CDR3 DNA sequence: TGTGCCAGCAGTTCTTCCAACAGGGGACTCTCCTACGAGCAGTACTTC. Protein product: CASSSSNRGLSYEQYF.

This rearrangement joins TRBV4-1 to TRBJ1-1; no clear D gene. Germline CDR1 reads MGHRA; CDR2 reads YSYEKL. This CDR3 has 15 residues. V shed 2 bases and J shed 3 bases, with 13 bases lying between them. The CDR3 protein is CASSQNEDPYTEAFF. The CDR3 DNA follows: TGCGCCAGCAGCCAAAATGAGGACCCTTACACTGAAGCTTTCTTT.

The V and J genes are TRBV10-2 and TRBJ1-6, with TRBD1 matching 7 bases. J gave up 8 bases and V 8 bases, and 6 bases lay outside the gene matches. This CDR3 region has 13 residues. Germline V gene data show CDR1 as WSHSY and CDR2 as SAAADI. CDR3 protein: CASVDRVDSPLHF. For the CDR3, the DNA is TGCGCCAGCGTTGACAGGGTTGATTCACCCCTCCACTTT.

This rearrangement joins TRBV19 to TRBJ1-5; D remains unclear. The V end was cut by 3 bases, the J end by 3 bases, with 9 bases between. From germline, CDR1 is LNHDA and CDR2 SQIVND (reference sequence). This CDR3 spans 14 amino acids. The CDR3 is CASSIRQVNQPQHF. CDR3 DNA sequence: TGTGCCAGTAGTATTCGGCAGGTCAATCAGCCCCAGCATTTT. The whole variable domain, filled in from reference TRBV19 and TRBJ1-5, reads DGGITQSPKYLFRKEGQNVTLSCEQNLNHDAMYWYRQDPGQGLRLIYYSQIVNDFQKGDIAEGYSVSREKKESFPLTVTSAQKNPTAFYLCASSIRQVNQPQHFGDGTRLSIL.

CDR3 protein: CASGPPGLDYNEQFF. The CDR3 bases are TGTGCCAGCGGCCCGCCGGGACTAGACTACAATGAGCAGTTCTTC. The rearrangement uses TRBV6-2 or TRBV6-3 and TRBJ2-1; 8 positions match TRBD2. The CDR3 length is 15 residues. Germline loops: CDR1 MNHEY, CDR2 SVGEGT. Losses at the gene ends were 8 bases for V and 3 bases for J; bases not matched to a gene: 9.